A selection of T cell receptor beta chains follows, all from one sample in a study of blood T cell repertoires in COVID-19. The method was immunoSEQ multiplex PCR; TCRdb's version includes in-frame clones alone and lacks a portion of them. The profile shows 300,000 to 400,000 clones, 75% to 90% of them singletons. Sequenced material: PBMCs or T cells enriched from blood (not recorded which). These receptors came from a young woman who had been exposed to COVID-19. CDR3s include the opening cysteine and the closing phenylalanine or tryptophan. The listing skips clone size in some rows; elsewhere it reads once, few, many or a size class.

abundance	j_gene	v_gene	CDR3aa
NA	TRBJ1-3	TRBV7-9	CASSWQGISGNTIYF
few	TRBJ1-2	TRBV5-8	CASSLVRRGYTF
few	TRBJ1-1	TRBV4-2	CASSQERVITEAFF
NA	TRBJ2-7	TRBV5-1	CASSLLGEQYF
NA	TRBJ2-4	TRBV28	CASSLEVLKNIQYF
NA	TRBJ2-3	TRBV7-6	CASSLTAAFTDTQYF
NA	TRBJ2-2	TRBV18	CASSPAGANTGELFF
NA	TRBJ2-5	TRBV9	CASSVGSAGVGETQYF
once	TRBJ2-2	TRBV28	CASTAGTSTSVANTGELFF
NA	TRBJ2-7	TRBV27	CASRIAGGFSYEQYF
NA	TRBJ2-1	TRBV2	CASSSNSGSTNEQFF
NA	TRBJ1-2	TRBV4-1	CASSPAGQGVIYGYTF
NA	TRBJ2-6	TRBV9	CASSPQGFSSGANVLTF
NA	TRBJ1-2	TRBV30	CAWSIGRPGHGYTF
NA	TRBJ2-2	TRBV28	CASSTRQFYNSGELFF
once	TRBJ1-1	TRBV18	CASSPPFGGNTEAFF
NA	TRBJ2-5	TRBV11-2	CASSFELAGGGVETQYF
once	TRBJ2-1	TRBV29-1	CSVEQLAVSYNEQFF
NA	TRBJ2-7	TRBV18	CASSPRQVYEQYF
NA	TRBJ2-4	TRBV23-1	CASSQLTGDKNIQYF
NA	TRBJ1-1	TRBV28	CASSTPGTGMNTEAFF
NA	TRBJ2-1	TRBV6-2/TRBV6-3	CASSYLGRDRAKNEQFF
NA	TRBJ1-2	TRBV28	CASSSLGQGHYGYTF
NA	TRBJ1-1	TRBV28	CASSSQGMNTEAFF
NA	TRBJ1-1	TRBV6-5	CASNGGVRMNTEAFF
once	TRBJ1-5	TRBV19	CAIGGAGGNQPQHF
NA	TRBJ1-4	TRBV18	CASSNGQGVNNEKLFF